Listed below are T cell receptor beta chains from one sample, sequenced in a study of blood T cell repertoires in COVID-19. Libraries were prepared by immunoSEQ multiplex PCR; TCRdb keeps only in-frame clonotypes and omits some of them. Among about 78,000 clones listed, about 89% were seen once. The sample taken for sequencing was peripheral blood. The receptor set was obtained from a man in his forties or fifties with active or convalescent COVID-19. Each CDR3 is given with its conserved first and last residue. For some rows the clone size is stated as once, few or many, or as a class when expanded; others skip it.

J gene: TRBJ1-1; V gene: TRBV7-5; clone size: -; CDR3 protein: CVRSFCWECTQETQDHRDTEAFF
J gene: TRBJ2-7; V gene: TRBV11-2; clone size: -; CDR3 protein: CASSWGTSGGSEQYF
J gene: TRBJ1-2; V gene: TRBV6-5; clone size: -; CDR3 protein: CASSYSPGSLAGYTF
J gene: TRBJ2-1; V gene: TRBV6-5; clone size: -; CDR3 protein: CASSYLGDSTYNEQFF
J gene: TRBJ2-7; V gene: TRBV5-1; clone size: few; CDR3 protein: CASKGPGLAGGYEQYF
J gene: TRBJ1-5; V gene: TRBV5-1; clone size: -; CDR3 protein: CAIEQTGLNQPQHF
J gene: TRBJ1-1; V gene: TRBV3-1/TRBV3-2; clone size: -; CDR3 protein: CASSQGQGVGFF
J gene: TRBJ1-4; V gene: TRBV9; clone size: -; CDR3 protein: CASSSGGWGEKLFF
J gene: TRBJ2-5; V gene: TRBV9; clone size: -; CDR3 protein: CASSVVAGGQETQYF
J gene: TRBJ2-7; V gene: TRBV5-6; clone size: -; CDR3 protein: CASSWTGGTYEQYF
J gene: TRBJ1-5; V gene: TRBV19; clone size: -; CDR3 protein: CASTSNRGNQPQHF
J gene: TRBJ2-2; V gene: TRBV28; clone size: once; CDR3 protein: CASSSPPGQGTAGELFF
J gene: TRBJ1-1; V gene: TRBV11-2; clone size: -; CDR3 protein: CASSIQGVAEAFF
J gene: TRBJ1-5; V gene: TRBV7-8; clone size: -; CDR3 protein: CASSDTENQPQHF
J gene: TRBJ2-5; V gene: TRBV7-2; clone size: -; CDR3 protein: CASSLSLETQYF
J gene: TRBJ2-5; V gene: TRBV7-2; clone size: -; CDR3 protein: CASSPNGGPETQYF
J gene: TRBJ1-1; V gene: TRBV27; clone size: -; CDR3 protein: CASKPLRGVDTEAFF
J gene: TRBJ2-3; V gene: TRBV6-5; clone size: -; CDR3 protein: CASSRTGLFTDTQYF
J gene: TRBJ1-6; V gene: TRBV19; clone size: -; CDR3 protein: CASSGYRDKPRSYNSPLHF
J gene: TRBJ2-1; V gene: TRBV20-1; clone size: -; CDR3 protein: CSEGGDDEQFF
J gene: TRBJ1-2; V gene: TRBV19; clone size: -; CDR3 protein: CASSILQGQATSGYTF
J gene: TRBJ2-1; V gene: TRBV24-1; clone size: -; CDR3 protein: CATSDPVTGGNYNEQFF
J gene: TRBJ2-7; V gene: TRBV9; clone size: -; CDR3 protein: CASSQPSGTSMYEQYF
J gene: TRBJ2-3; V gene: TRBV5-4; clone size: -; CDR3 protein: CASSLPGLAGGADTQYF
J gene: TRBJ2-2; V gene: TRBV25-1; clone size: -; CDR3 protein: CASSEYIQTNTGELFF
J gene: TRBJ2-1; V gene: TRBV9; clone size: -; CDR3 protein: CASSGGLAGVHEQFF
J gene: TRBJ1-6; V gene: TRBV27; clone size: -; CDR3 protein: CASSRVETYNSPLHF
J gene: TRBJ1-5; V gene: TRBV19; clone size: -; CDR3 protein: CASSIYGTGNSQPQHF
J gene: TRBJ1-2; V gene: TRBV6-1; clone size: few; CDR3 protein: CASSEDRAGNYGYTF
J gene: TRBJ2-2; V gene: TRBV27; clone size: once; CDR3 protein: CASSLSAGLNTGELFF
J gene: TRBJ2-3; V gene: TRBV18; clone size: -; CDR3 protein: CASSPNTRADTQYF
J gene: TRBJ1-1; V gene: TRBV29-1; clone size: -; CDR3 protein: CSVEDSRNTEAFF
J gene: TRBJ2-1; V gene: TRBV5-1; clone size: -; CDR3 protein: CASRSGTSIYEQFF
J gene: TRBJ2-1; V gene: TRBV5-1; clone size: -; CDR3 protein: CASSLSVGGANEQFF
J gene: TRBJ1-2; V gene: TRBV29-1; clone size: -; CDR3 protein: CSVLESNYGYTF
J gene: TRBJ2-3; V gene: TRBV9; clone size: -; CDR3 protein: CASSRRLTSSTDTQYF
J gene: TRBJ1-4; V gene: TRBV5-1; clone size: -; CDR3 protein: CASSWGENNEKLFF
J gene: TRBJ1-1; V gene: TRBV15; clone size: -; CDR3 protein: CATSRGGGMNTEAFF
J gene: TRBJ2-1; V gene: TRBV7-2; clone size: few; CDR3 protein: CASRRAGGAINEQFF
J gene: TRBJ2-7; V gene: TRBV19; clone size: -; CDR3 protein: CASSLRDRINEQYF
J gene: TRBJ2-5; V gene: TRBV6-5; clone size: -; CDR3 protein: CASSYQGKQETQYF
J gene: TRBJ1-5; V gene: TRBV5-8; clone size: -; CDR3 protein: CASSFFSGNSNQPQHF
J gene: TRBJ2-3; V gene: TRBV11-2; clone size: -; CDR3 protein: CASSLVGSGGTRTDTQYF
J gene: TRBJ2-5; V gene: TRBV24-1; clone size: -; CDR3 protein: CATSAPGGTQYF
J gene: TRBJ1-1; V gene: TRBV7-2; clone size: -; CDR3 protein: CASSAGLVRNTEAFF
J gene: TRBJ2-1; V gene: TRBV29-1; clone size: -; CDR3 protein: CSVEEDHGTGLLNEQFF
J gene: TRBJ1-2; V gene: TRBV19; clone size: -; CDR3 protein: CASSFRDYGYTF
J gene: TRBJ2-2; V gene: TRBV27; clone size: -; CDR3 protein: CASSSGTSTGELFF
J gene: TRBJ2-1; V gene: TRBV5-1; clone size: -; CDR3 protein: CASSFSASGGAGEQFF
J gene: TRBJ1-2; V gene: TRBV24-1; clone size: -; CDR3 protein: CATSAPEAGENYGYTF
J gene: TRBJ2-6; V gene: TRBV14; clone size: -; CDR3 protein: CASSPYAGSGANVLTF
J gene: TRBJ2-5; V gene: TRBV12-2; clone size: -; CDR3 protein: CASRYQGLAGGPSFETQYF
J gene: TRBJ2-2; V gene: TRBV30; clone size: -; CDR3 protein: CAWSGLLSGVGYTGELFF
J gene: TRBJ1-4; V gene: TRBV7-8; clone size: -; CDR3 protein: CASSSGETEKLFF
J gene: TRBJ2-1; V gene: TRBV15; clone size: -; CDR3 protein: CATSRAGNEQFF